This paragraph covers one T cell receptor beta chain sequence. The antigen is unknown. The entry originates in a study of cytomegalovirus exposure and HLA in healthy donors. A multiplex PCR was run with 60 Vbeta primers and 13 Jbeta primers. Sequencing was performed with immunoSEQ multiplex PCR; in TCRdb, only in-frame clones are kept and a portion is missing. The sample includes over 200,000 clones, approximately 90% of them seen just once. The V end was cut by 4 bases, the J end by 6 bases, with 22 bases between. The CDR3 covers 16 residues. The germline CDR1 and CDR2 sequences are KGHSH and LQKENI. Regarding the study as a whole: A missense variant in DCLRE1C was later tied to TCR beta V- and J-gene trimming. TCR beta sequences reportedly predicted the HLA-A and HLA-B alleles of most subjects accurately.

This receptor was taken from a woman aged 18-30 years in good health and CMV-seronegative. This rearrangement joins TRBV18 to TRBJ2-7; maybe TRBD1 (5 bases). Sequenced material: PBMCs. CDR3 amino acids: CASSLLAGNEAGEQYF. CDR3 in DNA: TGTGCCAGCTCACTACTCGCAGGGAACGAAGCAGGCGAGCAGTACTTC.